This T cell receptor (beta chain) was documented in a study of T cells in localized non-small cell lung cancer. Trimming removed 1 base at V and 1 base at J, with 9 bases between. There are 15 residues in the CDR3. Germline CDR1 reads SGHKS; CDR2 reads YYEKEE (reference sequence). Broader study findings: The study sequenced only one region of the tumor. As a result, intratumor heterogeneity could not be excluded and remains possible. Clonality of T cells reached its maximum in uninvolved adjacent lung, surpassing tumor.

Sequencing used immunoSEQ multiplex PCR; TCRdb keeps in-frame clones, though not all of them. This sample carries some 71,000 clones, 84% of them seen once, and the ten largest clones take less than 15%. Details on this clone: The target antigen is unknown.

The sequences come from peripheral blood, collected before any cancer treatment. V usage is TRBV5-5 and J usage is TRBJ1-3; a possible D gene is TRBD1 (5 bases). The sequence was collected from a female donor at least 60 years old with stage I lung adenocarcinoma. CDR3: CASSLIGGSGNTIYF. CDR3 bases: TGTGCCAGCAGCTTGATTGGGGGATCTGGAAACACCATATATTTT.